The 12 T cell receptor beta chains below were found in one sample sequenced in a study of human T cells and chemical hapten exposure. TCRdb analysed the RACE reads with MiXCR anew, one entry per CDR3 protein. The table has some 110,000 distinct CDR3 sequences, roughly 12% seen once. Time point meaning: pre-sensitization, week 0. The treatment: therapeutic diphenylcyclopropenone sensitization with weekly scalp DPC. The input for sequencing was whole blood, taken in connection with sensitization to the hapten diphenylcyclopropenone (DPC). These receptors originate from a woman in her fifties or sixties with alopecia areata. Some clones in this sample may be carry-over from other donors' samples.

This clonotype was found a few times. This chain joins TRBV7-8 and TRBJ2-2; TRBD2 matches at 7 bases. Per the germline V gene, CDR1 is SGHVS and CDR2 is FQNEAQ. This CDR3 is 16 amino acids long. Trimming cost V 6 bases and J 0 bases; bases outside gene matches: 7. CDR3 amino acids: CASRGRGIANTGELFF. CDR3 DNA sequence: TGTGCCAGCAGGGGGAGGGGAATTGCGAACACCGGGGAGCTGTTTTTT.

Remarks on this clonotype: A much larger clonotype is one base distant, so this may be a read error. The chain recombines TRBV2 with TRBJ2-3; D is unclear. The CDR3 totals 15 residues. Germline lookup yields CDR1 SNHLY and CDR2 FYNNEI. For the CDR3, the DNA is TGTGCCAGCAGTGAAAGGTGGAAGAGCACAGATACGCTGTATTTT. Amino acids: CASSERWKSTDTLYF.

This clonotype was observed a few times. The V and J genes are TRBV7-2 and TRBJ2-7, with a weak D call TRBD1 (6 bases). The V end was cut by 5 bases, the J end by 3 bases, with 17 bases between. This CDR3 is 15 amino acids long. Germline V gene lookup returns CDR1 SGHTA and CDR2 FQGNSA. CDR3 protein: CASSPWAGENYEQYF. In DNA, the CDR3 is TGTGCCAGCAGCCCTTGGGCAGGGGAGAACTACGAGCAGTACTTC.

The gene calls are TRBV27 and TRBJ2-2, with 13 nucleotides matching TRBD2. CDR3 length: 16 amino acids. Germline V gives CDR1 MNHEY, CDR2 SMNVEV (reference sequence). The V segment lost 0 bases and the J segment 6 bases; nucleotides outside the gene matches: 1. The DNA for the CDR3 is TGTGCCAGCAGTTTATCGGGACTAGCGGGACCCGGGGAGCTGTTTTTT. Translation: CASSLSGLAGPGELFF.

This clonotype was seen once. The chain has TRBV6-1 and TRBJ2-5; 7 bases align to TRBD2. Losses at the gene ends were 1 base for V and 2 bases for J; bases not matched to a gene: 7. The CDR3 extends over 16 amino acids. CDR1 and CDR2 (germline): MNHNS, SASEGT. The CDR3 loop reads CASSEDARGIQETQYF. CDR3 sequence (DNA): TGTGCCAGCAGTGAAGATGCGCGGGGGATACAAGAGACCCAGTACTTC.

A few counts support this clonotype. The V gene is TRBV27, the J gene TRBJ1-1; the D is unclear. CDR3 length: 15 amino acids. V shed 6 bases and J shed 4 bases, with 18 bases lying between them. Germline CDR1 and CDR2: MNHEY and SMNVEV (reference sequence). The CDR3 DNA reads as TGTGCCAGCAGACCCGATTCTTACATGGCCACTGAAGCTTTCTTT. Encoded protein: CASRPDSYMATEAFF.

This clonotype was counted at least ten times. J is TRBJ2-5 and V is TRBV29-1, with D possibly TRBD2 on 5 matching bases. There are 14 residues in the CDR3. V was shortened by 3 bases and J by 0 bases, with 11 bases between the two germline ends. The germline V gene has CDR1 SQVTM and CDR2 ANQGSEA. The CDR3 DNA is TGCAGCGTTGATGGACTTCCGGACCAAGAGACCCAGTACTTC. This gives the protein CSVDGLPDQETQYF. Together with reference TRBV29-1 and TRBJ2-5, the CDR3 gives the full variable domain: SAVISQKPSRDICQRGTSLTIQCQVDSQVTMMFWYRQQPGQSLTLIATANQGSEATYESGFVIDKFPISRPNLTFSTLTVSNMSPEDSSIYLCSVDGLPDQETQYFGPGTRLLVL.

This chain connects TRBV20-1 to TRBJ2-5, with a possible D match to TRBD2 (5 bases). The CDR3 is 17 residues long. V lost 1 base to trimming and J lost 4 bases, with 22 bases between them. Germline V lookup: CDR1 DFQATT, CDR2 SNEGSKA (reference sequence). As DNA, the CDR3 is TGCAGTGCTAGAGTCCCCCCAATAGTAGCGAAAGGAGAGACCCAGTACTTC. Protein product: CSARVPPIVAKGETQYF.

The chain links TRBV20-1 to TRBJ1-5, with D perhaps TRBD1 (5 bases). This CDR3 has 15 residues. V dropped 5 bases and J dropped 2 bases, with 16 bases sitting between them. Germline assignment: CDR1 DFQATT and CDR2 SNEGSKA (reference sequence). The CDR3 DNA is TGCAGTGCTCGGCGGGGGGAATCGGGCAATCAGCCCCAGCATTTT. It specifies CSARRGESGNQPQHF.

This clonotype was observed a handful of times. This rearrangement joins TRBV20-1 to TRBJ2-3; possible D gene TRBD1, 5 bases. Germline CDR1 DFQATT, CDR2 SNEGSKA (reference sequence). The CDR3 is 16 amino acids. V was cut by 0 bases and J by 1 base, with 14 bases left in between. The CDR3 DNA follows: TGCAGTGCTAGAGATGAGGAGACAGCCCGCACAGATACGCAGTATTTT. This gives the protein CSARDEETARTDTQYF.

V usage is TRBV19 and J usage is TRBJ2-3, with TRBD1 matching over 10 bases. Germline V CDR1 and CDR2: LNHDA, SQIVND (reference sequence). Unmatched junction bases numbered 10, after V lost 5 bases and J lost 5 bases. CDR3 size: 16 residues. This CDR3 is CASSGPGQGTVDTQYF. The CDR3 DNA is TGTGCCAGTAGTGGTCCGGGACAGGGGACGGTAGATACGCAGTATTTT.

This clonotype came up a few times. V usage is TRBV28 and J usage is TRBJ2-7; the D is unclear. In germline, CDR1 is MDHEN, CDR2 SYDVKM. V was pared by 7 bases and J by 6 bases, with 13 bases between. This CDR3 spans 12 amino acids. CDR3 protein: CASISARPEQYF. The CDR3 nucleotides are TGTGCCAGCATCTCCGCGAGACCCGAGCAGTACTTC.